The 5 T cell receptor beta chains reported below all come from one sample, sequenced in a study of T cells in Graves' hyperthyroidism and ophthalmopathy. Amplification yielded TCR beta CDR3 regions, with RNA transcripts as the source. Carried out on the TCR CDR3, a first-round RT-PCR used the HTBI primer set. TCRdb re-derived calls from the multiplex PCR reads in MiXCR, one entry per CDR3 protein. Altogether approximately 560,000 distinct CDR3 sequences are present, approximately 44% being singletons, with the ten largest covering about 7.9%. Sequencing was performed on peripheral blood or thyroid tissue (not recorded which). The receptor set was obtained from a woman between 18 and 30 years old with Graves' hyperthyroidism.

Details on this clonotype: The missing conserved phenylalanine or tryptophan at the end of this CDR3 makes a read error likely. Because the CDR3's place on the DNA is in doubt, the DNA is left out and the CDR3 is given as listed by TCRdb. The chain recombines TRBV10-3 with TRBJ1-1; the table calls TRBD1, which could not be checked here. Germline V gene lookup returns CDR1 ENHRY and CDR2 SYGVKD. From its first to its last residue, the CDR3 has 9 amino acids. CDR3 loop: CAISEHRGL.

V is TRBV24-1 and J is TRBJ2-5; TRBD2 aligns across 15 bases. Germline V lookup: CDR1 KGHDR, CDR2 SFDVKD. Trimming removed 3 bases from V and 5 bases from J; junction bases left unmatched: 9. The CDR3 sequence is 18 residues long. The CDR3 sequence is CATSDAGTSGRTVETQYF. The CDR3 DNA follows: TGTGCCACCAGTGATGCAGGGACTAGCGGGAGGACGGTGGAGACCCAGTACTTC.

J is TRBJ1-6 and V is TRBV7-3, with 7 nucleotides matching TRBD1. The germline V gene encodes CDR1 SGHTA and CDR2 FQGTGA. The CDR3 contains 15 residues. After removal of 5 bases from V and 3 bases from J, the junction contained 4 bases not matched to a gene. As DNA, the CDR3 is TGTGCCAGCAGCAACAGGGGCGGCTATAATTCACCCCTCCACTTT. This translates into CASSNRGGYNSPLHF.

The CDR3 reads CASRLPGHKNTEAFF. CDR3 DNA: TGCGCCAGCAGACTACCGGGCCACAAGAACACTGAAGCTTTCTTT. The V and J genes are TRBV10-1 and TRBJ1-1; D unclear. Germline CDR1 is WNHNN and CDR2 is SYGVQD (reference sequence). The CDR3 sequence is 15 residues long. Trimming left V 6 bases short and J 1 base short, with 15 bases between.

The gene calls are TRBV7-9 and TRBJ2-7; the D is unclear. This CDR3 comprises 13 residues. Germline CDR1 is SEHNR and CDR2 is FQNEAQ (reference sequence). Deletions cut 7 bases from V and 2 bases from J, with 12 bases between. CDR3 sequence: CASTHGRAYEQYF. Written as DNA, the CDR3 is TGTGCCAGCACCCACGGTAGGGCCTACGAGCAGTACTTC.